This T cell receptor (beta chain) was captured in a study of blood T cell repertoires in COVID-19. Whole-study context: Samples representing acute and convalescent COVID-19 were sourced from the United States, Italy and Spain. PBMCs, B-cell-depleted T cells, or T cells were the source of the cDNA or gDNA that made up the material.

In the original workflow: Scientists estimated how many nucleated cells there were by amplifying reference gene primers. TCRdb's copy holds only in-frame clones and misses some; the assay was immunoSEQ multiplex PCR. The V and J calls and clone size are taken from that table; D and trimming were inferred from the DNA. The sample carries roughly 180,000 clones, around 85% recorded once. Cohort assignment relied on participant-reported clinical history. Trimming took off 1 base at V and 9 bases at J, with 13 bases between the two ends. The germline V gene has CDR1 LNHDA and CDR2 SQIVND (reference sequence). This CDR3 is 14 amino acids long.

Sequenced material: PBMCs or T cells enriched from blood (not recorded which). V gene TRBV19 combines with J gene TRBJ1-5; no clear D. This sequence was found in a woman aged 40 to 55 with acute COVID-19. CDR3 sequence reads: CASSIGTISGPQHF. DNA of the CDR3: TGTGCCAGTAGTATAGGGACTATATCCGGGCCCCAGCATTTT.